This record looks at one TCR beta chain sequence and its context. This clonotype was seen ten or more times. The antigen this receptor binds is unknown. Base qualities are not provided; no much larger clone lies one nucleotide away. This specimen belongs to a study of spatial heterogeneity in lung cancer (dated 2019 in TCRdb). For the study in its entirety: Beta-chain transcripts were consistently detected in greater numbers than alpha-chain transcripts, which likely reflects a higher abundance of beta-chain transcripts. In the raw uncorrected reads, each unique combination of TCR and UMI appeared on average more than ten times. In non-small cell lung cancer, the study quantitatively compared TCR alpha and beta repertoires across several tumor regions, matched nontumor lung, and blood. TCR repertoire features were related to nonsynonymous mutation counts determined by whole-exome sequencing of tumor tissue. Both alpha and beta chains were TCR-sequenced in 200 to 250 tumor regions, fewer than 80 matched nontumor lung samples and some 50 PBMC samples obtained at surgery.

The protocol used for the library was 5' RACE. Instrument used: NextSeq 500. The TCR library protocol attached a unique molecular identifier to each TCR cDNA molecule to allow correction of PCR and sequencing errors. In the source study's methods: TCR identification, UMI-based error correction and CDR3 extraction were all carried out with Decombinator tools. Expanded TCRs were defined as those above a frequency of 2 per 1,000, corresponding to the top 1% of the tumor frequency distribution. Each repertoire was subsampled 100 times to 5,000 TCRs, after which Renyi diversity was computed with the R vegan package. CDR3 similarity networks were built from amino acid triplet string-kernel similarity, connecting CDR3s with pairwise similarity above 0.82. TCRdb itself trimmed the public reads at Q25 with fastp, ran MiXCR and retained productive beta chains. Rows are unified per CDR3 protein, each entry keeping the most common DNA and genes. The V and J calls shown here were made by TCRdb, not taken from the authors' results. This sample has approximately 20,000 distinct CDR3 sequences in its table, and about 4.6% of those were observed once. 7% to 8.5% of the sample rests with the top ten.

The germline V gene (reference sequence) specifies DFQATT as CDR1 and SNEGSKA as CDR2. Spanning cysteine to phenylalanine, the CDR3 consists of 15 amino acids. Only the CDR3 part of the read is kept: 45 bases, read in frame from the first base. V is cut by 5 bases and J by 0 bases, and the space between the germline ends is 14 bases. Results the study describes overall, beyond this receptor: Ubiquitous expanded tumor TCRs were detected in blood more often at tumor resection than at routine follow-up. Confirming at a functional level the hypothesis that regional TCRs recognize regional mutations was considered to require additional single-cell paired TCR alpha and beta sequencing.

Read against the paper, the sample's time point label means: sample taken at primary tumor resection. Without any cell sorting, TCR sequencing was performed on whole RNA extracted either from tumor and nontumor lung tissue or from cryopreserved PBMC samples. Donors were under 95 patients with early-stage, untreated non-small cell lung cancer from the lung TRACERx cohort. Only patients for whom sufficient RNA was available from at least two tumor regions were selected for TCR sequencing. The V gene is TRBV20-1 and the J gene is TRBJ2-4; the D gene lacks a confident call. The receptor was derived from a male donor with early-stage non-small cell lung cancer. Source: PBMCs, taken at surgery. DNA sequence: TGCAGTGCTTCAGAGTTAACGGGAGCCAAAAACATTCAGTACTTC. The encoded protein is CSASELTGAKNIQYF.